These 2 T cell receptor beta chains were sequenced from one sample in a study of blood T cell repertoires in COVID-19. Data came from immunoSEQ multiplex PCR; TCRdb stores just in-frame clones and leaves some out. Of 62,000 or so clones listed, roughly three quarters are singletons. Sequences were obtained from peripheral blood. The receptor source for this set is a man between 60 and 70 years old with COVID-19, enrolled during active disease.

Only one count was recorded for this clone. The chain is built from TRBV3-1 (or the pseudogene TRBV3-2) and TRBJ2-3; TRBD2 matches at 8 bases. The germline gives CDR1 LGHDT, CDR2 YNNKEL (reference sequence). The V gene end was trimmed by 0 bases and the J gene end by 4 bases; junction bases not matched to a gene: 9. The length of the CDR3 is 17 residues. DNA of the CDR3: TGTGCCAGCAGCCAAGAGTTCGGACTAGCCTGGGCAGATACGCAGTATTTT. Its translation is CASSQEFGLAWADTQYF.

This chain joins TRBV11-2 and TRBJ1-6, with a possible D match to TRBD1 (5 bases). The V end lost 5 bases, the J end lost 15 bases, and 14 bases lay between the germline ends. The CDR3 extends over 12 amino acids. Germline lookup yields CDR1 SGHAT and CDR2 FQNNGV. The CDR3 coding sequence is TGTGCCAGCAGCCCCGCAGGGAAAAGCCTCCACTTT. Translated, it gives CASSPAGKSLHF.